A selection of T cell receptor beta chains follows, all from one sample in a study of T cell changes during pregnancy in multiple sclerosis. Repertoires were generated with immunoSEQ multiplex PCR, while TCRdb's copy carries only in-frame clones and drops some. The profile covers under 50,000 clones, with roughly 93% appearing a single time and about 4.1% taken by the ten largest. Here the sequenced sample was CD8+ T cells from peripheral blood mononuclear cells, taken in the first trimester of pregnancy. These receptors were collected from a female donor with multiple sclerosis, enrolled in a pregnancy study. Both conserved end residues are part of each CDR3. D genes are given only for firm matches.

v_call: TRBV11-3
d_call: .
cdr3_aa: CASSLQFAQGAPEAFF

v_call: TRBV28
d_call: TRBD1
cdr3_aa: CASSPGQGIFDEQYF

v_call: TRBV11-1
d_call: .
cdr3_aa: CASSFWADSSYEQYF

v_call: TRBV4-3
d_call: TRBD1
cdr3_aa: CASSQDAGGRETQYF

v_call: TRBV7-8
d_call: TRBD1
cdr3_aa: CASSAGTATNEKLFF

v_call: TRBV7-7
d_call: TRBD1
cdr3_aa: CASSLGTGGTLPGELFF

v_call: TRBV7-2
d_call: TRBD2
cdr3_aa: CASSASLAKAYNEQFF

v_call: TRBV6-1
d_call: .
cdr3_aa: CASRQHLYGYTF

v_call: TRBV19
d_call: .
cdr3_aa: CASSANPGTQNTEAFF

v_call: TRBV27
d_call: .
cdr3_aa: CASSYLGGSGNEQYF

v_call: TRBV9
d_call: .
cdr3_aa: CASSPQYRVSSYNEQFF

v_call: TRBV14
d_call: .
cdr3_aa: CASSPLGDWELFF

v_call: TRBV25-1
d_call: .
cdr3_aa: CASSELQGGNTIYF

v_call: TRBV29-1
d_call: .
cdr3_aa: CSVGSENSNQPQHF

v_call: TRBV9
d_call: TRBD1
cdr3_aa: CASSVSARGDQPQHF

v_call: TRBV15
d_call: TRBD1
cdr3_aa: CATSREFDRVVDGANVLTF

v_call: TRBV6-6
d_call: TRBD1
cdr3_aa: CASRGDRVPHTDTQYF

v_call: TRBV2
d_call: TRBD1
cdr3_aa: CATRGPAQYF

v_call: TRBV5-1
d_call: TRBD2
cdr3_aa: CASSFRGLAENYEQYF

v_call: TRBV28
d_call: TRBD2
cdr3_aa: CASTLMGGGASGRDEQFF

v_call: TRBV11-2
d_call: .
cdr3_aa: CASSSPGTLLMNTEAFF

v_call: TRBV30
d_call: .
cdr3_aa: CAYAGVSGELFF

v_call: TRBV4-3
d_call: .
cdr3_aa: CASSQTGGSNQPQHF

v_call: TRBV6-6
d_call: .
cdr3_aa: CASSYTDPSGETQYF

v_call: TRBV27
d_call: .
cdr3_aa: CASSLNGVNYGYTF

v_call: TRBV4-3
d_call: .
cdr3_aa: CASSQAGGTVYNEQFF

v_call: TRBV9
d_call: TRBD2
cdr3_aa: CASSAAGLGEQFF

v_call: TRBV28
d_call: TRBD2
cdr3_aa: CASSPRLAYTGELFF

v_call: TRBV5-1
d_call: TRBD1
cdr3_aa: CASSLLTGGNTEAFF

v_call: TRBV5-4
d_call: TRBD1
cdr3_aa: CASSLLGQGASEQYF

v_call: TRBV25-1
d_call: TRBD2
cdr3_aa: CASSEWGGGRFQETQYF

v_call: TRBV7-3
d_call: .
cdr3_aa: CASSLSPGSHFNEQYF

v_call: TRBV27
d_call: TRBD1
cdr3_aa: CASSLSRTGSYEQYF

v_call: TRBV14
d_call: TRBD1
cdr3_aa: CASSPWDRALEQYF

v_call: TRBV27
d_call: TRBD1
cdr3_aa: CASSFQLDTGQDSTDTQYF

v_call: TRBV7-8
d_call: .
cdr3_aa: CASSLELWGGKGYTF

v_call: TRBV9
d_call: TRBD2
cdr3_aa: CASSVEERGGQETQYF

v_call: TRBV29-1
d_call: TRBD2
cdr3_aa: CSVEERGGRSDTQYF

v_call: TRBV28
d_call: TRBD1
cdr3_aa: CASTPPGTGTSYEQYF

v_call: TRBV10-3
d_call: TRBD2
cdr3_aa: CAISDPMGTSGNLEQYF

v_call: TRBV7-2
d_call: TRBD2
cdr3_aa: CASSTGTSGADTQYF

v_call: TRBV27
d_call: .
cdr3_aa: CASIRSGGSDTQYF

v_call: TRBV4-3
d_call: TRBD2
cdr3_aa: CASSQELAGTSTDTQYF

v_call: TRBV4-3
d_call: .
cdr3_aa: CASSRALYLQGDATRAFF

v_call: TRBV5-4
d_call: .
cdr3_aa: CASSAGTYSYNEQFF

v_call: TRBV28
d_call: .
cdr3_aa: CASSLPKRTGWSTDTQYF

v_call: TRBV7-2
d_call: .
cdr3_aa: CASSWGDRAITETQYF

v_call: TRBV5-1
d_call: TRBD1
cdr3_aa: CASSSRGTGEGREQFF

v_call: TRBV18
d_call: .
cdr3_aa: CASSPTRTGNQPQHF

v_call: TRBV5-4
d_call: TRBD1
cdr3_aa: CASRYGTGGGTEAFF

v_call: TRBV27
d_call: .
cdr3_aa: CASAVLGGRTDTQYF

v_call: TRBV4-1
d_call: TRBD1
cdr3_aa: CASSSLGQGLTEAFF

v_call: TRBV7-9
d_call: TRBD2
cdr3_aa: CASSLAGLAGGEQYF

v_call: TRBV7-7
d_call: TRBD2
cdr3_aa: CASSLAGGGARETQYF

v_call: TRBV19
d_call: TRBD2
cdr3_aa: CASQTSGGAYNEQFF

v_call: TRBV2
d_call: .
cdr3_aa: CASSGRGAQEQYF